This T cell receptor (beta chain) was obtained from a study of cytomegalovirus exposure and HLA in healthy donors. Study-level background: Ancestry clustering placed about 86% of under 450 genotyped donors in the Caucasian-associated cluster.

The PCR used 60 Vbeta and 13 Jbeta primers. Measured with immunoSEQ multiplex PCR; TCRdb has only the in-frame clones, and not every one. Its listing shows 150,000 to 200,000 clones. To note about this clone: Antigen specificity is unknown. At one boundary the junction diverges from the germline segment, which might be a read error.

The CDR3 contains 12 residues. Germline V gives CDR1 SGDLS, CDR2 YYNGEE. Study-wide findings and caveats: TCR beta V- and J-gene trimming was later associated with a missense DCLRE1C variant.

The rearrangement uses TRBV9 and TRBJ2-3, with a possible D match to TRBD1 (5 bases). The specimen was PBMCs. The receptor was derived from a man under 40 in good health and CMV-seronegative. Here the CDR3 reads CASSPPTGTQYF. The CDR3 DNA reads TGTGCCAGCAGTCCCCCCACAGGTACGCAGTATTTT.